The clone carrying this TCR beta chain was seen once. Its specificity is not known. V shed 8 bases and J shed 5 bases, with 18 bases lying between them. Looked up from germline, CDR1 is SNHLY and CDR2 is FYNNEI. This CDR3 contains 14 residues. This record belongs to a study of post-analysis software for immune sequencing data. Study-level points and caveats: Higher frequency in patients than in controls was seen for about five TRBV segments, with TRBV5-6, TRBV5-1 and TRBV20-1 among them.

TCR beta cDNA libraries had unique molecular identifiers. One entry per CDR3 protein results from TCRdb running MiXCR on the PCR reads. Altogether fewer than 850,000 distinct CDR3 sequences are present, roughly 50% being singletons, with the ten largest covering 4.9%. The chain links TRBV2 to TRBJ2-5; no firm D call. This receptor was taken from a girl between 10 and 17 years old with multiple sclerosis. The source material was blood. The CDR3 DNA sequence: TGTGCCAGCGTGGGTCTCGGACCAGCGGAGACCCAGTACTTC. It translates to CASVGLGPAETQYF.